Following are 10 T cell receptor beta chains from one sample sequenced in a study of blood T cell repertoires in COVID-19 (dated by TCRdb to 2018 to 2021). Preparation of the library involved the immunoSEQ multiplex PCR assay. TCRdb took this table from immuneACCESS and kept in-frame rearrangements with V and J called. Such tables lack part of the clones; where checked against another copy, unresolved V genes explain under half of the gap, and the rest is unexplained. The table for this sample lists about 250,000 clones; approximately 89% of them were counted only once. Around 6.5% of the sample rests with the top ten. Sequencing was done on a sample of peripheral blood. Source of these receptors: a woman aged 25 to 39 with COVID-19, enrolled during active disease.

This chain's CDR3 is CASSLQGNQPQHF. Here the CDR3 DNA reads TGTGCCAGCAGCTTACAGGGAAATCAGCCCCAGCATTTT. The chain recombines TRBV7-2 with TRBJ1-5, with D possibly matching TRBD1 (5 bases). The CDR3 runs to 13 residues. The germline V gene has CDR1 SGHTA and CDR2 FQGNSA. V lost 2 bases and J 4 bases, leaving 6 bases between the germline ends.

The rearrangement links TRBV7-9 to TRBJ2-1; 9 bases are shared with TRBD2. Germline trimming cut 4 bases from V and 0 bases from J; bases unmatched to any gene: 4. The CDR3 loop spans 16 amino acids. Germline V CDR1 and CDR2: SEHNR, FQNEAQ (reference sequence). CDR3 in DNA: TGTGCCAGCAGCTCCGGGACTAGCCACTCCTACAATGAGCAGTTCTTC. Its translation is CASSSGTSHSYNEQFF.

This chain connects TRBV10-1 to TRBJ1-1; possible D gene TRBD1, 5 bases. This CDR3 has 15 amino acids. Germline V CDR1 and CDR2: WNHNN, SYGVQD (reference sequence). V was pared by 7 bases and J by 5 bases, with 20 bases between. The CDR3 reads CASNNGTPRRTEAFF. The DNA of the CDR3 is TGCGCCAGCAACAACGGGACTCCCCGTCGGACTGAAGCTTTCTTT.

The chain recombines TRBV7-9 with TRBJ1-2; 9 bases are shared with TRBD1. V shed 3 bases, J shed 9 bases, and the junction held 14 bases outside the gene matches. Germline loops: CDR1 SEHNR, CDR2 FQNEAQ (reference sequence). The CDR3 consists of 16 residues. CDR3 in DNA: TGTGCCAGCAGCTTGACGTGGGGGACAGGGACGGAGAGCTACACCTTC. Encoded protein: CASSLTWGTGTESYTF.

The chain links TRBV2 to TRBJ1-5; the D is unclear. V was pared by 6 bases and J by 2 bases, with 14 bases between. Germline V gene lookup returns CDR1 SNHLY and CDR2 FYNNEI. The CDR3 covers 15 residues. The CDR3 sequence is CASSYQLGGNQPQHF. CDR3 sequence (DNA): TGTGCCAGCAGCTATCAGCTCGGAGGCAATCAGCCCCAGCATTTT.

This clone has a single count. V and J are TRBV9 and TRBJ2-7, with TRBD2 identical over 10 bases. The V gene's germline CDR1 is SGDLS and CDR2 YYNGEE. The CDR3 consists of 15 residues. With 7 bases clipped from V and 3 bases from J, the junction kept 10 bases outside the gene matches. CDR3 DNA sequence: TGTGCCAGCTCTAGCGGGGGTAACGCCTTCTACGAGCAGTACTTC. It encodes CASSSGGNAFYEQYF.

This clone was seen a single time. The CDR3: CARSSHIEGQSSYNEQFF. The CDR3 DNA sequence: TGTGCCAGAAGCTCCCATATAGAGGGACAGAGCTCCTACAATGAGCAGTTCTTC. The chain uses TRBV5-3 and TRBJ2-1; 7 bases are a match to TRBD1. TRBV5-3 carries the ORF label, with uncertain function. The junction had 12 bases not matched to a gene; V was cut back by 3 bases and J by 0 bases. CDR3 length: 18 residues.

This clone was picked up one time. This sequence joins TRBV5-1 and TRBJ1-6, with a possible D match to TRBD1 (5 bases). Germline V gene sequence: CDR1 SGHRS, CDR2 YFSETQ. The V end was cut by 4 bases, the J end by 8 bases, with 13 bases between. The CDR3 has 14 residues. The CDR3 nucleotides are TGCGCCAGCAGCCAGGGTGAGCTGGATTCACCCCTCCACTTT. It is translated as CASSQGELDSPLHF.

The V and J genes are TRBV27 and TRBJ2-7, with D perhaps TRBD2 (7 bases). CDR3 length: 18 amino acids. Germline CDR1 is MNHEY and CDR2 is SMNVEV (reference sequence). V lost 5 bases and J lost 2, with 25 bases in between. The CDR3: CASSPLGRVEGGTYEQYF. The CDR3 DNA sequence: TGTGCCAGCAGTCCCCTCGGGAGAGTTGAGGGGGGGACCTACGAGCAGTACTTC.

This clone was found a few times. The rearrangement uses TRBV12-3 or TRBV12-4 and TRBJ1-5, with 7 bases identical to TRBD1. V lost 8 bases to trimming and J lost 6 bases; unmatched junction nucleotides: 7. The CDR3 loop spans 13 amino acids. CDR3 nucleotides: TGTGCCAGCGTGCCAGGGGGAGGTCAGCCCCAGCATTTT. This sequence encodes CASVPGGGQPQHF.